This T cell receptor beta chain was obtained from a study of identical twins. TCRdb re-derived calls from the 5' RACE reads in MiXCR, one entry per CDR3 protein. Of hundreds of thousands of distinct CDR3 sequences in the sample, about 18% are singletons; the top ten hold about 12%. This clonotype turned up a few times. The junction shows a germline mismatch at one end, possibly a read error. This CDR3 region has 14 residues. CDR1 is SSHAT, CDR2 FNYEAQ, per germline (reference sequence). This sample also belongs to another study, concerning T cells expressing NK-cell markers. This second study says: CD3+CD56+NKG2C+, CD3+CD56+NKG2C- and CD3+CD56-NKG2C+ T cells, once sorted, supplied the TCR beta repertoires. These clonotypes, the leaders elsewhere, also led the CD3+CD56-NKG2C+ fraction in four donors.

The clonotype comes from a woman aged 18-35 years in good health. The chain recombines TRBV7-7 with TRBJ2-1, with a weak D call TRBD2 (6 bases). The source material was PBMCs. As DNA, the CDR3 is TGTGCTAGCAGCCCTGGACTAACCCACAATGAGCAGTTCTTC. It encodes CASSPGLTHNEQFF. The full variable domain, in which reference TRBV7-7 and TRBJ2-1 provide the parts outside the CDR3, is GAGVSQSPRYKVTKRGQDVTLRCDPISSHATLYWYQQALGQGPEFLTYFNYEAQPDKSGLPSDRFSAERPEGSISTLTIQRTEQRDSAMYRCASSPGLTHNEQFFGPGTRLTVL.